The source of this T cell receptor (beta chain) is a study of blood T cells in healthy people across ages (dated by TCRdb to between 2015 and 2016). About the investigation overall: In model experiments, roughly one uniquely barcoded TCR beta cDNA molecule per two T cells was captured by template switching. Donors were grouped into four age groups: young (average approximately 16 years), middle-aged (less than 40), aged (around 62) and long-lived (about 89). Donors of different ages were randomly distributed across sequencing lanes to avoid experimental bias. The study analyzed two additional independent replicas of 1 million unique cDNA reads from the same blood draw for two donors, one aged 18 to 29 and one aged 80 or older. Age-related changes in TCR beta repertoire diversity were measured in the study by deep sequencing normalized with unique cDNA molecular identifiers. The full study reports these points: Donor CMV infection status was unknown, potentially confounding age-related changes in expanded clonotypes. Compared with the aged group, the long-lived group had more naive CD4+ T cells, fewer expanded clones and increased TCR diversity, a pattern suggesting age selection. Observed TCR beta diversity per million T cells fell roughly linearly with age, and a significant reduction was already apparent by age around 40. Because profiling used bulk unsorted PBMCs, naive and antigen-experienced compartments could not be compared conclusively. Estimates of total diversity based on one million sequenced T cells were regarded as lower bounds and as underestimates. The percentage of naive T cells measured by flow cytometry correlated strongly with observed TCR beta diversity.

The donors were roughly 40 Caucasian individuals from Russia, aged roughly 6 to 100 years, who were systemically healthy. Ten milliliters of peripheral blood were drawn from each donor into EDTA-treated Vacutainer tubes. Ficoll-Paque density-gradient centrifugation was used to isolate PBMCs, with at least 7 million obtained per sample. Total RNA was extracted from PBMCs with Trizol reagent, with at least 5.5 micrograms obtained per sample. Naive CD45RAhigh/CD27high T cell percentages were measured by flow cytometry on a PBMC aliquot from every donor. Library method: 5' RACE. Sequencing instrument: Illumina HiSeq 2500. The second PCR ran for about 7 to 11 cycles and used a J-beta primer mix along with a sample-barcoded 5' primer. A unique molecular identifier was introduced onto each TCR beta cDNA molecule by a template-switch 5' adaptor carrying 12 random nucleotides. Each sample yielded at least 2.5 million CDR3-containing paired-end reads. First-strand cDNA synthesis was performed from all RNA using the Mint cDNA synthesis kit, with priming by a TRBC-specific oligonucleotide. Following uracil-DNA glycosylase treatment, a first 18-cycle PCR with universal primers M1SS and BC2_uni_R was performed on all cDNA. In the paper's pipeline: Normalization of each sample was performed by random selection of 1 million high-quality reads, each carrying a distinct molecular identifier. Reads with shared molecular identifiers were discarded instead of being binned into consensus sequences. MiTCR, set to a Q25 quality threshold and the strictest error-elimination algorithm, was used for CDR3 identification, clonotype clustering and error correction. A nonparametric unseen species model using Euler transformation provided a lower-bound estimate of total TCR beta diversity. In-frame beta chains were kept once TCRdb had trimmed the public reads at Q25 with fastp and called clones with MiXCR. Identical CDR3 proteins give one entry, which carries the most common genes and DNA. The V and J calls and clone size come from TCRdb's table, not from the authors' own analysis. This sample has 270,000 or so distinct CDR3 sequences in its table, and around 30% of those were observed once. The ten largest clones take up about 30% of the sample.

The CDR3 goes from the cysteine to the valine over 15 residues. The DNA shown is the 45-base CDR3, in frame from base 1. For CDR1 and CDR2, the germline V gene lists SGHDT and YYEEEE. As to this clonotype: What this receptor recognizes is not known. One base away there is no much larger clone; base qualities are not given.

The receptor was derived from a woman between 65 and 79 years old in good health. The sample consisted of blood. The chain joins TRBV5-6 to TRBJ2-1; a confident D gene designation cannot be given. The DNA end favors TRBJ2-7, so the J call may be wrong. The CDR3 region has the sequence CVSSLRALYSYEQYV. The sequenced DNA is TGTGTCAGCAGCTTGCGTGCACTTTACTCCTACGAGCAGTACGTC.